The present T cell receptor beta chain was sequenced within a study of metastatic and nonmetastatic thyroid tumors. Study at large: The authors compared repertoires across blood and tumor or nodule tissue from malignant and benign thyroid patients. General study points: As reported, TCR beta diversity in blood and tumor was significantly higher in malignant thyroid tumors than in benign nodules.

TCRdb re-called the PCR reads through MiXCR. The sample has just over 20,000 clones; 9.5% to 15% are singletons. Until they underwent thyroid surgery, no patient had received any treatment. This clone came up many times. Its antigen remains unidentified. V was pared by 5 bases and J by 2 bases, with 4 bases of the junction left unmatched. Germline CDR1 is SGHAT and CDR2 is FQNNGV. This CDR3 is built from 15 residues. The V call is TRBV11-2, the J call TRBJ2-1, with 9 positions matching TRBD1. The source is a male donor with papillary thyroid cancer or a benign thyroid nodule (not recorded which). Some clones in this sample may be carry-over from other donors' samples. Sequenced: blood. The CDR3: CASSTGQGPYNEQFF. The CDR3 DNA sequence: TGTGCCAGCAGCACCGGACAGGGGCCCTACAATGAGCAGTTCTTC.